Listed here is a single T cell receptor (beta chain). Methods used by the authors: Amplifying reference gene primers gave estimates of nucleated cell counts. Produced via immunoSEQ multiplex PCR; TCRdb's table is partial and in-frame only. For V, J and clone size, that table is used; D and trimming come from the DNA. The profile shows roughly 290,000 clones, about 89% of them singletons. This record belongs to a study of blood T cell repertoires in COVID-19. Study at large: Samples taken during acute and convalescent COVID-19 were collected in the United States, Italy and Spain. T cells, B-cell-depleted T cells, or PBMCs provided the cDNA or gDNA that served as material.

Germline CDR1 is SGHRS and CDR2 is YFSETQ. The CDR3 spans 13 residues. The V and J ends lost 0 bases and 8 bases, in that order; junction bases with no gene match: 4. The chain carries TRBV5-1 and TRBJ1-1; 7 nucleotides line up with TRBD1. The TCR was taken from a man between 25 and 39 years old with acute or convalescent COVID-19. Sample: peripheral blood. The CDR3: CASSLGDSSEAFF. The CDR3 nucleotides are TGCGCCAGCAGCTTGGGGGACAGCAGCGAAGCTTTCTTT.